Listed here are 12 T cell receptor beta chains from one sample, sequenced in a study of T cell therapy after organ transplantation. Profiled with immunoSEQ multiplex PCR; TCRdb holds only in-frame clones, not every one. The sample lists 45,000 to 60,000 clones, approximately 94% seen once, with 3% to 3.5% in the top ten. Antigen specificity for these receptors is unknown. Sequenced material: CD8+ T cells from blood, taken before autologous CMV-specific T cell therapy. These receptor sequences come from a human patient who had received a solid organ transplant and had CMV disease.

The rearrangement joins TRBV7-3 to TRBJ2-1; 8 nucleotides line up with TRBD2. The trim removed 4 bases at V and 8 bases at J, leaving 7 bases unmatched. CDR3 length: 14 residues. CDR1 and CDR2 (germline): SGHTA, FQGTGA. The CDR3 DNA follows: TGTGCCAGCAGCTCCCGGGGGGGTTTCGATGAGCAGTTCTTC. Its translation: CASSSRGGFDEQFF.

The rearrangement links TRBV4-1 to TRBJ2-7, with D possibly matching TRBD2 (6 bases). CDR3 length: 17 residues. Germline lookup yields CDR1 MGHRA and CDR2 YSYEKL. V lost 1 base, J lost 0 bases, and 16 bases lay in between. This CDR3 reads CASSQAPEGIISYEQYF. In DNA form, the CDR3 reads TGCGCCAGCAGCCAAGCTCCGGAGGGGATAATCTCCTACGAGCAGTACTTC.

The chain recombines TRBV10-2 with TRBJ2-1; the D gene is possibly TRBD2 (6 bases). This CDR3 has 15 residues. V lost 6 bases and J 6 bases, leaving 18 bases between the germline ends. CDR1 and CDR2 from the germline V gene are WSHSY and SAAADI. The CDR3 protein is CASRTTGTFGNEQFF. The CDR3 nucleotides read TGCGCCAGCAGAACTACCGGGACTTTCGGCAATGAGCAGTTCTTC.

Here the CDR3 reads CASSQRQSLSGANVLTF. In DNA, the CDR3 is TGCGCCAGCAGCCAAAGACAGTCCCTCTCTGGGGCCAACGTCCTGACTTTC. V gene TRBV5-1 combines with J gene TRBJ2-6, with D maybe TRBD1 (5 bases). CDR1 and CDR2 from the germline V gene are SGHRS and YFSETQ. This CDR3 spans 17 amino acids. Trimming removed 4 bases at V and 0 bases at J, with 14 bases between. The full variable domain, its missing parts supplied by reference TRBV5-1 and TRBJ2-6, is KAGVTQTPRYLIKTRGQQVTLSCSPISGHRSVSWYQQTPGQGLQFLFEYFSETQRNKGNFPGRFSGRQFSNSRSEMNVSTLELGDSALYLCASSQRQSLSGANVLTFGAGSRLTVL.

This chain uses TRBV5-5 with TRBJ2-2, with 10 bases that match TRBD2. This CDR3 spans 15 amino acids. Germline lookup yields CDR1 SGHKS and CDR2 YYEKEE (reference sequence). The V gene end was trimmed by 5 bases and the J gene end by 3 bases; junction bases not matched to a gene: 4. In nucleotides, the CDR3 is TGTGCCAGCAGAACCGGGACTAGCGACACCGGGGAGCTGTTTTTT. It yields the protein CASRTGTSDTGELFF.

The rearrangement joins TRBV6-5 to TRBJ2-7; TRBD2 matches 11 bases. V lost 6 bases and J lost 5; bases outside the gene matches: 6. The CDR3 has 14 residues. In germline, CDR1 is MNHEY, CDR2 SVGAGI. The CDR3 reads CASSIAGGPDEQYF. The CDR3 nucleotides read TGTGCCAGCAGCATAGCGGGAGGGCCGGACGAGCAGTACTTC.

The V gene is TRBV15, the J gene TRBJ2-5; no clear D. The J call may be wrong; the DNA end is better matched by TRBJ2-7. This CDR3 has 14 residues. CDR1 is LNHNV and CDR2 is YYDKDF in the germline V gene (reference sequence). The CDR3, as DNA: TGTGCCACCAGCAGGACCCGGAGAACCTACGAGCAGTACTTC. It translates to CATSRTRRTYEQYF.

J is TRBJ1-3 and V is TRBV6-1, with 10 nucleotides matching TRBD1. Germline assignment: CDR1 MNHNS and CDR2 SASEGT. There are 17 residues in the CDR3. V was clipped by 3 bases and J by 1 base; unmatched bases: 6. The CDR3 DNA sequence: TGTGCCAGCAGTGAGGCTCCGGGACAGGGGTCTGGAAACACCATATATTTT. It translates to CASSEAPGQGSGNTIYF.

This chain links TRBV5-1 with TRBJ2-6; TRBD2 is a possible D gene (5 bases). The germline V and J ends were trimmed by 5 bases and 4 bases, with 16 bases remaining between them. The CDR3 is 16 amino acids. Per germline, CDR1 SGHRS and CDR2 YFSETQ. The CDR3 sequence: CASRLRGPSGANVLTF. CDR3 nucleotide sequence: TGCGCCAGCAGGCTGAGAGGGCCCTCCGGGGCCAACGTCCTGACTTTC.

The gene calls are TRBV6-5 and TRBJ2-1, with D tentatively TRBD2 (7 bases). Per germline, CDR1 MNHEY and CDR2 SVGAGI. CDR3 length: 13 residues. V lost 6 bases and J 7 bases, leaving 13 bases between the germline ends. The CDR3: CASRGGASNEQFF. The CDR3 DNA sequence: TGTGCCAGCAGAGGGGGGGCCAGTAATGAGCAGTTCTTC.

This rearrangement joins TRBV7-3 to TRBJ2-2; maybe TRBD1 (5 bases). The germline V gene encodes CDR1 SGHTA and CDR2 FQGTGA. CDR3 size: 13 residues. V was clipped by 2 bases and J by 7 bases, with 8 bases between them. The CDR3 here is CASSLQGYGELFF. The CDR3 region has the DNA TGTGCCAGCAGCTTACAGGGTTACGGGGAGCTGTTTTTT. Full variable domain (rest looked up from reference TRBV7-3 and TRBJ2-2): GAGVSQTPSNKVTEKGKYVELRCDPISGHTALYWYRQSLGQGPEFLIYFQGTGAADDSGLPNDRFFAVRPEGSVSTLKIQRTERGDSAVYLCASSLQGYGELFFGEGSRLTVL.

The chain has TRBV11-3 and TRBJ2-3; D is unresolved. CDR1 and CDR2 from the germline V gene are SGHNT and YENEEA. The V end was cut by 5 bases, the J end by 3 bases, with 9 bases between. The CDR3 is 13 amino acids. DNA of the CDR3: TGTGCCAGCAGCCGGGTAGGAACAGATACGCAGTATTTT. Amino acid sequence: CASSRVGTDTQYF.